The clone carrying this T cell receptor (beta chain) was detected only once. Its antigen is unknown. CDR1 is SGHRS, CDR2 YFSETQ, per germline. The CDR3 covers 16 residues. Trimming took 4 bases from V and 4 from J; bases not matched to a gene: 8. The data were taken from a study of cytomegalovirus exposure and HLA in healthy donors. Study-wide points: Earlier findings revealed that most TCR beta V segments proved productive either about 90% or about 30% of the time. The classifier was said to identify cytomegalovirus status with high specificity and sensitivity.

PCR was performed using 60 Vbeta and 13 Jbeta primers. TCRdb's copy holds only in-frame clones and misses some; the assay was immunoSEQ multiplex PCR. The sample records about 130,000 clones, roughly 79% being singletons. The TCR was taken from a woman aged 50 to 60 in good health and CMV-seronegative. This chain links TRBV5-1 with TRBJ2-3; 11 bases are shared with TRBD2. The sample consisted of PBMCs. The CDR3 protein is CASSPTSGSFPDTQYF. In DNA form, the CDR3 reads TGCGCCAGCAGCCCAACTAGCGGGAGTTTTCCAGATACGCAGTATTTT.